This TCR beta chain emerged from a study of blood T cell repertoires in COVID-19. As for the study in general: There were acute and convalescent COVID-19 samples, and they came from the United States, Italy and Spain. PBMCs, B-cell-depleted T cells, or T cells provided the cDNA or gDNA that made up the material.

V lost 5 bases and J lost 5; bases outside the gene matches: 17. This CDR3 contains 18 residues. Germline V lookup: CDR1 SEHNR, CDR2 FQNEAQ (reference sequence). Method: immunoSEQ multiplex PCR; TCRdb's copy keeps in-frame clones and lacks some. The sample shows approximately 310,000 clones, 75% to 90% of them seen only once. The age range of participants was about 18 to 90 years, with residence in about two dozen US areas. Cohort 3 donors were reported recovered after two negative PCRs, clearance, or symptom resolution. Sequencing input: PBMCs or T cells enriched from blood (not recorded which). This receptor was taken from a man aged 25 to 40 who had recovered from COVID-19. The chain employs TRBV7-9 and TRBJ2-3; 9 bases are shared with TRBD2. The CDR3 nucleotides are TGTGCCAGCAGCCCCCCCCAGGTGAGTAGCGGGGGATTAGATACGCAGTATTTT. Translation: CASSPPQVSSGGLDTQYF.